This T cell receptor (beta chain) was documented in a study of blood T cell repertoires in COVID-19. The ends lost 3 bases at V and 4 bases at J; junction bases unmatched: 12. The germline CDR1 and CDR2 sequences are SGHNT and YENEEA. The CDR3 is 17 amino acids. This table comes from immunoSEQ multiplex PCR, and its TCRdb copy is limited to in-frame clones, with some not included. The sample has 350,000 or so clones; around 88% are singletons. The sequenced sample was peripheral blood. The J gene is TRBJ1-5, the V gene TRBV11-3, with TRBD1 matching over 7 bases. The clonotype originates from a woman aged 30 to 39 with COVID-19, enrolled during active disease. CDR3: CASSFGGGQGVNQPQHF. The CDR3 DNA is TGTGCCAGCAGCTTTGGGGGCGGGCAGGGGGTAAATCAGCCCCAGCATTTT.